The clone carrying this TCR beta chain was seen repeatedly, ten times or more. A single record per CDR3 protein comes from TCRdb applying MiXCR to the 5' RACE reads. The data hold approximately 82,000 distinct CDR3 sequences, with 13% observed a single time. Sample time point: longitudinal time-point 2. The sample comes from a study of neurological immune-mediated disorders. The germline V gene encodes CDR1 MGHRA and CDR2 YSYEKL. Trimming at V came to 1 base and at J to 7 bases, leaving 10 bases not matched to a gene. The CDR3 is 16 residues long. This rearrangement joins TRBV4-1 to TRBJ2-1, with 7 bases aligning to TRBD2. Sequencing was performed on PBMCs. The sequence came from a female donor with HTLV-1-associated myelopathy (HAM/TSP). Here the CDR3 reads CASSQGSRDYLNEQFF. CDR3 sequence (DNA): TGCGCCAGCAGCCAAGGGAGTCGGGACTATCTGAATGAGCAGTTCTTC.